This TCR beta chain appears in the sequencing data of a study of blood T cell repertoires in COVID-19. Those who participated ranged in age from about 18 to 89 years and resided in 20 to 30 US areas. Assignment of participants to cohorts was predicated upon participant-reported clinical history. The CDR3 is 14 amino acids. V dropped 4 bases and J dropped 5; count of bases not matched to a gene: 7. Germline V lookup: CDR1 SGHTS, CDR2 YDEGEE. In the authors' methods: Amplification from reference gene primers served as the basis for estimated nucleated cell counts. Some clones are missing from TCRdb's copy, which holds only in-frame ones; the method was immunoSEQ multiplex PCR. The V and J calls and clone size are taken from that table; D and trimming were inferred from the DNA. The repertoire includes around 130,000 clones, about four fifths of them detected once, and around 3.7% sits in the top ten.

Sequencing was performed on PBMCs or T cells enriched from blood (not recorded which). The chain couples TRBV5-8 to TRBJ1-1; 8 bases fit TRBD1. The source is a woman in her forties or fifties with acute COVID-19. CDR3 nucleotides: TGTGCCAGCAGCAGCGGACAGGGCTGGACTGAAGCTTTCTTT. It encodes CASSSGQGWTEAFF.